This T cell receptor (beta chain) was sequenced during a study of cytomegalovirus exposure and HLA in healthy donors. Broader study findings: Roughly even sequencing depth across donors was the assumption behind the presence/absence analyses.

To note about this clone: The antigen remains undetermined.

The PCR contained 60 Vbeta and 13 Jbeta primers. Clones were sequenced by immunoSEQ multiplex PCR, and TCRdb holds only the in-frame ones, with some missing. The sample contains some 180,000 clones, more than 65% of which appear only once. Healthy people donating bone marrow made up the donors. Trimming removed 8 bases from V and 2 bases from J, with 7 bases in between. CDR3 length: 12 residues. CDR1 is SGHVS, CDR2 FNYEAQ, per germline. The sequencing sample was made of PBMCs. The chain recombines TRBV7-6 with TRBJ2-1, with D unclear. This TCR was sampled from a female donor in good health and CMV-seronegative. DNA for the CDR3: TGTGCCAGCTCGAGGACCTACAATGAGCAGTTCTTC. This encodes CASSRTYNEQFF.